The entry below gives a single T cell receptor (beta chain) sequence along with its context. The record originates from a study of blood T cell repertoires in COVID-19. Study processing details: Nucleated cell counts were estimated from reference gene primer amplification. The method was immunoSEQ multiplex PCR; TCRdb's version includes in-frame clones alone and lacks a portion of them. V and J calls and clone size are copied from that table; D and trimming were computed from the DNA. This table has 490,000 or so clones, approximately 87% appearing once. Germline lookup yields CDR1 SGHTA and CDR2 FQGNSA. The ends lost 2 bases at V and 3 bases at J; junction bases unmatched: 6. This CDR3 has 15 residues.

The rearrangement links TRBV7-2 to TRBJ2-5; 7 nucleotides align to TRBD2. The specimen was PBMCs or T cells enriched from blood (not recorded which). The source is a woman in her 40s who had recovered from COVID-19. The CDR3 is CASSLTRTRKETQYF. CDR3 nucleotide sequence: TGTGCCAGCAGCTTAACAAGGACTAGAAAAGAGACCCAGTACTTC.